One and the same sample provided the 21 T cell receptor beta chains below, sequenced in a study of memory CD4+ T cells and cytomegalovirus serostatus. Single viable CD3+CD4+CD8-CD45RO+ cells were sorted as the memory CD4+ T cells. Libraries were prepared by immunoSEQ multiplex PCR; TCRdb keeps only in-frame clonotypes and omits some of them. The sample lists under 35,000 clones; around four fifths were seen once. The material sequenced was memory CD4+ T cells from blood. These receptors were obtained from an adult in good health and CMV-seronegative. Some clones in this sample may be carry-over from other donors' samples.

CDR3 loop: CASSQGGARTYEQYF. Here the CDR3 DNA reads TGTGCCAGCAGCCAAGGGGGGGCGAGGACCTACGAGCAGTACTTC. The V call is TRBV4-2, the J call TRBJ2-7; D may correspond to TRBD1 or TRBD2 (6 bases each). The CDR3 has 15 amino acids. The V end lost 1 base, the J end lost 2 bases, and 12 bases lay between the germline ends. CDR1 and CDR2 from the germline V gene are LGHNA and YNFKEQ.

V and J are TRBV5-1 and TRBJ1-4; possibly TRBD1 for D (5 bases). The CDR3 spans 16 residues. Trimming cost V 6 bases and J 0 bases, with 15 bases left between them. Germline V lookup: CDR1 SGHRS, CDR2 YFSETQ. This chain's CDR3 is CASTRDSLTTNEKLFF. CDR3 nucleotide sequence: TGCGCCAGCACTCGCGACAGCCTAACAACTAATGAAAAACTGTTTTTT. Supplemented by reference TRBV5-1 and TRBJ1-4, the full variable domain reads KAGVTQTPRYLIKTRGQQVTLSCSPISGHRSVSWYQQTPGQGLQFLFEYFSETQRNKGNFPGRFSGRQFSNSRSEMNVSTLELGDSALYLCASTRDSLTTNEKLFFGSGTQLSVL.

The CDR3 bases are TGTGCCAGCAGCGCGGACGGGACAGGTGCCTACGAGCAGTACTTC. It codes for CASSADGTGAYEQYF. The genes are TRBV7-3 and TRBJ2-7, with TRBD1 matching 8 bases. The CDR3 sequence is 15 residues long. Germline values: CDR1 SGHTA, CDR2 FQGTGA. V trimming: 5 bases; J trimming: 2 bases; junction bases outside the gene matches: 8. The complete variable domain, with remaining parts taken from reference TRBV7-3 and TRBJ2-7, reads GAGVSQTPSNKVTEKGKYVELRCDPISGHTALYWYRQSLGQGPEFLIYFQGTGAADDSGLPNDRFFAVRPEGSVSTLKIQRTERGDSAVYLCASSADGTGAYEQYFGPGTRLTVT.

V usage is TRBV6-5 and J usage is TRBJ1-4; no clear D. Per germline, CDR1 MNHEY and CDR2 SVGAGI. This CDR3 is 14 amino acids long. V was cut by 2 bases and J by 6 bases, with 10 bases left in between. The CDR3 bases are TGTGCCAGCAGTTACGGCGGGCGGGATGAAAAACTGTTTTTT. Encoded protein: CASSYGGRDEKLFF.

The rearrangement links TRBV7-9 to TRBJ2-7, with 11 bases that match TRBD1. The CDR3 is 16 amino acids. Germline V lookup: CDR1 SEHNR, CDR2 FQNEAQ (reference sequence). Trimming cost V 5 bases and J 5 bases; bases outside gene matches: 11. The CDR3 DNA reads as TGTGCCAGCAGCCCGCACGGGGACAGGGGGACTCACGAGCAGTACTTC. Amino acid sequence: CASSPHGDRGTHEQYF.

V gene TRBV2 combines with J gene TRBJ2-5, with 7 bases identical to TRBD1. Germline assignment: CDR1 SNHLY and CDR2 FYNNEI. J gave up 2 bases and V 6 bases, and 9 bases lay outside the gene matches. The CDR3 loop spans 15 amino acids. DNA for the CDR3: TGTGCCAGCAGGGAGTTGGGGACAGATCAAGAGACCCAGTACTTC. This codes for CASRELGTDQETQYF.

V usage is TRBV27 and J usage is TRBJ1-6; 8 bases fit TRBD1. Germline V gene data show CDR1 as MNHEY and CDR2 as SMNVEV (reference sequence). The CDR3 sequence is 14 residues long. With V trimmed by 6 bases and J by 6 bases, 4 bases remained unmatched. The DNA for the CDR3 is TGTGCCAGCAGGTCCGGGACAGGTAATTCACCCCTCCACTTT. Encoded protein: CASRSGTGNSPLHF.

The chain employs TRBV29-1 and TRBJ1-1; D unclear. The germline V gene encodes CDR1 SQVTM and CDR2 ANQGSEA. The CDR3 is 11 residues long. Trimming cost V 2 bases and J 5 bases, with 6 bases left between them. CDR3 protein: CSVEKGTEAFF. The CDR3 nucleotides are TGCAGCGTTGAAAAGGGTACTGAAGCTTTCTTT. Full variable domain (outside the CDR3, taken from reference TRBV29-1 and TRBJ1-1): SAVISQKPSRDICQRGTSLTIQCQVDSQVTMMFWYRQQPGQSLTLIATANQGSEATYESGFVIDKFPISRPNLTFSTLTVSNMSPEDSSIYLCSVEKGTEAFFGQGTRLTVV.

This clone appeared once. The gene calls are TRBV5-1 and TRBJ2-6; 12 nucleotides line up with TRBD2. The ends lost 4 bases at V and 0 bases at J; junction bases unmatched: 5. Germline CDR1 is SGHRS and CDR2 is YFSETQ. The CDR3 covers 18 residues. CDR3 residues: CASSLLAGGPSGANVLTF. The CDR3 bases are TGCGCCAGCAGCCTACTAGCGGGGGGCCCCTCTGGGGCCAACGTCCTGACTTTC. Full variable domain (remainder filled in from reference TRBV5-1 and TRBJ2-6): KAGVTQTPRYLIKTRGQQVTLSCSPISGHRSVSWYQQTPGQGLQFLFEYFSETQRNKGNFPGRFSGRQFSNSRSEMNVSTLELGDSALYLCASSLLAGGPSGANVLTFGAGSRLTVL.

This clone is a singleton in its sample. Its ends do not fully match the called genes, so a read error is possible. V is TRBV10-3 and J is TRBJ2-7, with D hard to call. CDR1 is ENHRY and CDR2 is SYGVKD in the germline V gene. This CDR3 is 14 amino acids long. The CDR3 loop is CAISEFQTYQTNTF. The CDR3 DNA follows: TGTGCCATCAGTGAGTTTCAAACCTACCAAACGAACACCTTC.

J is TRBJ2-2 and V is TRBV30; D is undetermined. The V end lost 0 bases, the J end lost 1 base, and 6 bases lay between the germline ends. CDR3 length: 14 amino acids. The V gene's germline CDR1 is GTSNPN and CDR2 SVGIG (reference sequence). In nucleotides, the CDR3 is TGTGCCTGGAGTGTAAGCAGGAACACCGGGGAGCTGTTTTTT. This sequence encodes CAWSVSRNTGELFF.

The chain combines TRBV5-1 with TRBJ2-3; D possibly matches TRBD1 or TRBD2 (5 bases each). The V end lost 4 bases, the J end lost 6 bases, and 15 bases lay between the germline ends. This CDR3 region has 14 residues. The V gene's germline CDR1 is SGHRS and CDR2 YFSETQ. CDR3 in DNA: TGCGCCAGCAGCCGACGTCAGGGAGCCGATACGCAGTATTTT. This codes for CASSRRQGADTQYF.

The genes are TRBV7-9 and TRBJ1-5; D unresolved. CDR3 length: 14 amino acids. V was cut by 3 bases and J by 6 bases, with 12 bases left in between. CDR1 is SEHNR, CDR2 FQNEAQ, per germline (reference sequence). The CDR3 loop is CASSFDPAGQPQHF. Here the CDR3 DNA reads TGTGCCAGCAGCTTTGACCCGGCCGGTCAGCCCCAGCATTTT.

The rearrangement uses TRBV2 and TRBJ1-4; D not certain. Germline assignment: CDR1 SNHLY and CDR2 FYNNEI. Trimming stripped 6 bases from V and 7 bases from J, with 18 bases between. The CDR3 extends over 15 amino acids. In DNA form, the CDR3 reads TGTGCCAGCAGCCCGAAGTCCGGGCGCGGTGAAAAACTGTTTTTT. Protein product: CASSPKSGRGEKLFF.

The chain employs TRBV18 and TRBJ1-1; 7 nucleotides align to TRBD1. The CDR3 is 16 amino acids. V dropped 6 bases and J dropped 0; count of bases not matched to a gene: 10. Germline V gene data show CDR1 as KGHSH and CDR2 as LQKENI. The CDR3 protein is CASSPTRQGLNTEAFF. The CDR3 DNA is TGTGCCAGCTCGCCGACCCGACAGGGCTTGAACACTGAAGCTTTCTTT.

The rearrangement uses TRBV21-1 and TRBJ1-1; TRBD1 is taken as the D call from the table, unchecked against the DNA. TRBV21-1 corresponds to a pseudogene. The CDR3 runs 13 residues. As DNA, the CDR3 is TGTGCCAGCAGCTGGGACAGAGACACTGAAGCTTTCTTT. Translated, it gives CASSWDRDTEAFF.

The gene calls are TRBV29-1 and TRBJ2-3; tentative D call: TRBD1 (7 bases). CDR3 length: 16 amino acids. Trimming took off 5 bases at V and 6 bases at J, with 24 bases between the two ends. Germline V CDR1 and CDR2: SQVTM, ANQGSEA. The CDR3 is CSVLPGGGGLGDTQYF. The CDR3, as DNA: TGCAGCGTTCTTCCAGGGGGAGGAGGCCTTGGGGATACGCAGTATTTT.

The CDR3 sequence is CASSLRAESSYEQYF. In nucleotides, the CDR3 is TGTGCCAGCAGCTTAAGGGCTGAGAGCTCCTACGAGCAGTACTTC. The J gene is TRBJ2-7, the V gene TRBV7-2; D is unclear. This CDR3 spans 15 amino acids. Germline V gene data show CDR1 as SGHTA and CDR2 as FQGNSA. The V end was cut by 2 bases, the J end by 0 bases, with 11 bases between.

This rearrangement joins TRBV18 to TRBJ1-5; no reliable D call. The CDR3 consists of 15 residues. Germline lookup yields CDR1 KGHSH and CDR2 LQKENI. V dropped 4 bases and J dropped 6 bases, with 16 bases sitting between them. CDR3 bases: TGTGCCAGCTCACTTTCGCGGGCAGACGGTCAGCCCCAGCATTTT. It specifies CASSLSRADGQPQHF.

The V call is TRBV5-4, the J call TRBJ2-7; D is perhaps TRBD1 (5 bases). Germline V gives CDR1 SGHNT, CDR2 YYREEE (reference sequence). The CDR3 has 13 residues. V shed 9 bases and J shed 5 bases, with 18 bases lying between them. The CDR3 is CATRSQGSHEQYF. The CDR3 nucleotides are TGTGCCACACGATCTCAGGGCAGTCACGAGCAGTACTTC.

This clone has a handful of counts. The CDR3 is CASTQEQGARAGYTF. The CDR3 coding sequence is TGTGCCAGCACGCAAGAACAGGGGGCCAGGGCTGGCTACACCTTC. The V and J genes are TRBV6-1 and TRBJ1-2; 9 nucleotides align to TRBD1. CDR3 size: 15 residues. V shed 7 bases and J 7 bases; nucleotides not matched to a gene: 13. CDR1 and CDR2 from the germline V gene are MNHNS and SASEGT.